The following is a T cell receptor (beta chain) sequence with its context. Its target is unknown. TCRdb's copy holds only in-frame clones and misses some; the assay was immunoSEQ multiplex PCR. In the table there are about 14,000 clones, 65% to 85% of which are singletons. This specimen comes from a study of OX40 agonist ivuxolimab in advanced cancers. Across the whole study: Dosing consisted of intravenous ivuxolimab at 0.01 to 10 mg/kg every 2 weeks.

Study outcomes and limitations: Circulating CD4+ and CD8+ T cells showed clonal expansion by week 6 at 0.1 to 3.0 mg/kg.

The germline V gene encodes CDR1 MGHRA and CDR2 YSYEKL. The V segment lost 6 bases and the J segment 5 bases; nucleotides outside the gene matches: 13. CDR3 length: 15 amino acids. The chain combines TRBV4-1 with TRBJ2-7, with TRBD2 matching 7 bases. The origin of this receptor is an adult with an advanced solid tumor such as melanoma, head and neck, liver or kidney cancer. The specimen comprised CD4+ or CD8+ T cells sorted from blood, sampled in a trial of the OX40 agonist ivuxolimab. For the CDR3, the DNA is TGCGCCAGCAGTACCCAGCAATTCGGGGGGAACGAGCAGTACTTC. The encoded protein is CASSTQQFGGNEQYF.